Listed below are T cell receptor beta chains from one sample, sequenced in a study of T cells in Graves' hyperthyroidism and ophthalmopathy. One entry per CDR3 protein, called by TCRdb with MiXCR from the multiplex PCR reads. This sample has about 590,000 distinct CDR3 sequences, with 11% to 15% found just once. Sequencing was done on a sample of blood. Receptors were obtained from a woman under 30 with Graves' ophthalmopathy. Each CDR3 is given with its conserved first and last residue. A row's size may be missing; if present it is once, few, many or a size class.

size | J | V | CDR3
many | TRBJ2-6 | TRBV20-1 | CSARDSQGAGANVLTF
many | TRBJ1-1 | TRBV11-2 | CASSLYSAGTEAFF
many | TRBJ2-7 | TRBV2 | CARNPLGTSETPIGAYEQYF
many | TRBJ2-1 | TRBV28 | CASIPGGTLYNEQFF
many | TRBJ1-3 | TRBV20-1 | CSARDPTGGNTIYF
many | TRBJ1-4 | TRBV2 | CASSRDRATNEKLFF
NA | TRBJ2-2 | TRBV7-9 | CASSERTGGTNTGELFF
many | TRBJ2-3 | TRBV2 | CASRPGTLGGDTQYF
many | TRBJ1-1 | TRBV3-1 | CASSQVPGSPEAFF
NA | TRBJ2-7 | TRBV7-3 | CASLRTARASEQYF
NA | TRBJ2-1 | TRBV29-1 | CSVISQHLYNEQFF
few | TRBJ2-1 | TRBV6-1 | CATRESGTSYNEQFF
many | TRBJ2-1 | TRBV3-1 | CASSQGTGPYNEQFF
NA | TRBJ2-3 | TRBV14 | CASRGTGDTDTQYF
many | TRBJ2-3 | TRBV7-9 | CASSDTEADTQYF
many | TRBJ2-1 | TRBV2 | CASSENSGRYNEQFF
NA | TRBJ2-1 | TRBV9 | CASSVGGLAPYNEQFF
NA | TRBJ2-3 | TRBV6-4 | CASSVLAGEGTDTQYF
NA | TRBJ2-1 | TRBV24-1 | CATADYYNEQFF
many | TRBJ2-1 | TRBV5-1 | CASSPGTSDIGQFF
NA | TRBJ2-3 | TRBV24-1 | CATNRGEADTQYF
many | TRBJ1-4 | TRBV15 | CATSPRQGAGEKLFF
few | TRBJ1-2 | TRBV29-1 | CSVDPDRANYGYTF
NA | TRBJ1-5 | TRBV20-1 | CSARQQNQPQHF
few | TRBJ2-3 | TRBV6-2/TRBV6-3 | CASGQGYTQYF
many | TRBJ2-1 | TRBV2 | CASSELGVKVHYNEQFF
NA | TRBJ2-1 | TRBV24-1 | CATRVHGGGEQFF
many | TRBJ2-2 | TRBV6-1 | CASSPRQGATGELFF
NA | TRBJ2-3 | TRBV5-1 | CASTSSGSTDTQYF
few | TRBJ2-2 | TRBV27 | CASSPYTTGELFF
many | TRBJ1-1 | TRBV6-1 | CASSPPWGNTEAFF
many | TRBJ2-3 | TRBV20-1 | CSARVGTSGTDTQYF
many | TRBJ1-2 | TRBV27 | CASSFEAFGPYGYTF
NA | TRBJ1-3 | TRBV6-5 | CASSYSGVAGNTIYF
many | TRBJ2-7 | TRBV6-2/TRBV6-3 | CASSYSGPSYEQYF
many | TRBJ2-7 | TRBV28 | CASSLVASSYEQYF
many | TRBJ1-2 | TRBV28 | CASSFNALGISDRGYTF
few | TRBJ2-7 | TRBV27 | CASSLSNTGILRGEQYF
many | TRBJ1-5 | TRBV27 | CASRFGRSNQPQHF
NA | TRBJ1-5 | TRBV19 | CASTRTGSNQPQHF
many | TRBJ2-1 | TRBV18 | CASSPLQGYNEQFF
few | TRBJ2-1 | TRBV4-3 | CASSRTSGNHNEQFF
many | TRBJ1-1 | TRBV30 | CARQRGTMNTEAFF
many | TRBJ2-2 | TRBV2 | CASTGLANTGELFF
NA | TRBJ2-2 | TRBV6-1 | CASSEGTSGPTGELFF
many | TRBJ2-7 | TRBV20-1 | CSARRTGIKDEQYF
few | TRBJ1-2 | TRBV4-3 | CASSQELGSYGYTF
NA | TRBJ2-7 | TRBV28 | CASESYRGGSPGQYF
few | TRBJ2-6 | TRBV9 | CASSVGGATGANVLTF
many | TRBJ1-1 | TRBV12-3/TRBV12-4 | CASSLVDTEAFF
few | TRBJ2-7 | TRBV5-6 | CASSLTRAYEQYF